This is a list of T cell receptor beta chains from one sample in a study of lymphopenia after photon versus proton radiotherapy. Clones were read by immunoSEQ multiplex PCR, and TCRdb kept only the in-frame ones, dropping some. The table lists 150,000 to 200,000 clones, 80% to 90% of them singletons, with around 5% in the top ten. The material was peripheral blood, obtained from a patient treated with photon-based radiotherapy. The source of these receptors is a man between 50 and 59 years old with gastric cancer. The CDR3 runs from the conserved cysteine through the conserved F or W. The D gene is left open where the match is weak. Where a row states a size, it is once, few, many or the class of an expanded clone; other rows omit it.

J,D,V,length,size,CDR3,DNA
TRBJ1-5,TRBD1,TRBV4-2,17,few,CASSQDRGQGAHQPQHF,TGTGCCAGCAGCCAAGATCGGGGTCAGGGGGCGCATCAGCCCCAGCATTTT
TRBJ2-3,-,TRBV7-6,14,-,CASSSGLSTDTQYF,TGTGCCAGCAGCTCGGGACTTAGCACAGATACGCAGTATTTT
TRBJ2-3,TRBD2,TRBV11-3,16,-,CASSLGTSETTDTQYF,TGTGCCAGCAGCTTAGGGACTAGCGAGACCACAGATACGCAGTATTTT
TRBJ2-3,-,TRBV6-5,15,once,CASSYSAGVQDTQYF,TGTGCCAGCAGCTACTCGGCGGGCGTCCAAGATACGCAGTATTTT
TRBJ1-3,-,TRBV7-2,16,-,CASSFRAGPSGNTIYF,TGTGCCAGCAGCTTCCGGGCAGGACCTTCCGGAAACACCATATATTTT
TRBJ2-5,-,TRBV9,13,-,CASSVGPRPPQYF,TGTGCCAGCAGCGTAGGACCCCGTCCCCCCCAGTACTTC
TRBJ1-1,-,TRBV7-9,14,once,CASSLVQMNTEAFF,TGTGCCAGCAGCTTAGTACAGATGAACACTGAAGCTTTCTTT
TRBJ2-7,-,TRBV11-2,13,-,CASSESFSYEQYF,TGTGCCAGCAGTGAGTCTTTCTCCTACGAGCAGTACTTC
TRBJ2-5,-,TRBV9,16,-,CASSVGPGQYQETQYF,TGTGCCAGCAGCGTAGGCCCCGGACAGTACCAAGAGACCCAGTACTTC
TRBJ1-5,-,TRBV18,15,few,CASSPRQYSNQPQHF,TGTGCCAGCTCACCAAGACAATATAGCAATCAGCCCCAGCATTTT